This is a list of T cell receptor beta chains from one sample in a study of blood T cell repertoires in COVID-19. Here immunoSEQ multiplex PCR was the method, and the copy in TCRdb shows in-frame clones only, minus some. The data contain about 240,000 clones, around 89% of them singletons. The sequenced material came from PBMCs or T cells enriched from blood (not recorded which). The source is a woman aged 25 to 39 who had recovered from COVID-19. CDR3s include the opening cysteine and the closing phenylalanine or tryptophan. The order of the fields is CDR3 DNA, CDR3 protein, clone size, D gene, J gene, V gene. The D gene is left open where the match is weak. Expanded clones get a size class; other rows say once, few or many, or leave the size out.

TGTGCCAGCAGCTCACAGGGGTTTCGCACAGATACGCAGTATTTT | CASSSQGFRTDTQYF | - | TRBD1 | TRBJ2-3 | TRBV7-9
TGCGCCAGCAGCCAAGGGAACCGGGTCCAGGAAAAACTGTTTTTT | CASSQGNRVQEKLFF | - | - | TRBJ1-4 | TRBV4-3
TGTGCCAGCAGCTTAACCAGGGGCAGTTATGGCTACACCTTC | CASSLTRGSYGYTF | - | - | TRBJ1-2 | TRBV5-4
TGCGCCAGCACCACCGTTTTGAAGGAGAGAAGCGAGCAGTACTTC | CASTTVLKERSEQYF | - | - | TRBJ2-7 | TRBV23-1
TGTGCCTGGAGTCCCAGCGGCTTCGTCCCTGAAGCTTTCTTT | CAWSPSGFVPEAFF | - | - | TRBJ1-1 | TRBV30
TGTGCCTGGAGCGCGACTAGCGGCACAGATACGCAGTATTTT | CAWSATSGTDTQYF | - | TRBD2 | TRBJ2-3 | TRBV30
TGTGCCAGCAGTTTATCGCATGGAGTCGGAAACACCATATATTTT | CASSLSHGVGNTIYF | - | - | TRBJ1-3 | TRBV28
TGTGCCAGCGTTGGACTAGCGGGGTGGGGAACTAACCGAGTGTCCGATACGCAGTATTTT | CASVGLAGWGTNRVSDTQYF | once | TRBD2 | TRBJ2-3 | TRBV28
TGTGCCTGGAGTGTATTAGCCGGCTACACCTTC | CAWSVLAGYTF | - | - | TRBJ1-2 | TRBV30
TGCGCCAGCAGCCCCGAAGGGACAGGGGGCGAGGCTTTCTTT | CASSPEGTGGEAFF | - | TRBD1 | TRBJ1-1 | TRBV5-1